The clone carrying this T cell receptor beta chain was detected only a few times. Its specificity is not known. V shed 5 bases, J shed 2 bases, and the junction held 3 bases outside the gene matches. From germline, CDR1 is LGHDT and CDR2 YNNKEL (reference sequence). The CDR3 is made up of 15 amino acids. 5'RACE, which relied on constant-segment primers, yielded TCR alpha and TCR beta cDNA libraries carrying sample barcodes and UMIs. MiXCR, run by TCRdb on the 5' RACE reads, gives a single entry per CDR3 protein. The repertoire consists of about 180,000 distinct CDR3 sequences, with approximately 17% occurring once and the leading ten covering roughly 4%. The entry originates in a study of T-cell memory formation after mild COVID-19. Findings of the study overall: Shrinking CD4+ clones resided mostly in CM and EM, and CD8+ ones in EMRA. Researchers could not confirm that second-wave clones peaking on day 37 targeted SARS-CoV-2.

Material: PBMCs or a T cell subset sorted from them (not recorded which). The chain employs TRBV3-1 and TRBJ2-6, with TRBD1 identical over 7 bases. This receptor was obtained from a man between 18 and 35 years old who had mild COVID-19 (a few samples of this study predate the infection). Cell type and time point are not known. CDR3 residues: CASSYQGAGANVLTF. CDR3 coding DNA: TGTGCCAGCAGCTACCAGGGGGCTGGGGCCAACGTCCTGACTTTC.